The next 29 T cell receptor beta chains were all read from a single sample in a study of neurological immune-mediated disorders. TCRdb independently ran MiXCR on the 5' RACE reads; one entry per CDR3 protein. This table holds some 60,000 distinct CDR3 sequences, 8.5% to 10% found once. Time point described: longitudinal time-point 2. Sequences were obtained from PBMCs. The receptor set was obtained from a man younger than 40 in good health.

This clonotype was seen at least ten times. The rearrangement uses TRBV4-1 and TRBJ2-5, with unresolved D. The V and J ends lost 0 bases and 2 bases respectively, with 7 bases between them. This CDR3 has 14 residues. Germline loops: CDR1 MGHRA, CDR2 YSYEKL. The CDR3 sequence: CASSQDGRQETQYF. The CDR3 coding sequence is TGCGCCAGCAGCCAAGATGGAAGACAAGAGACCCAGTACTTC.

This clonotype was seen many times. CDR3 in amino acids: CASSSGLAGADQYF. The CDR3 DNA reads TGTGCCAGCAGCTCGGGACTAGCGGGAGCAGACCAGTACTTC. This chain uses TRBV7-2 with TRBJ2-5, with 14 bases matching TRBD2. This CDR3 region has 14 residues. V lost 4 bases and J lost 10; bases outside the gene matches: 5. Germline V gene lookup returns CDR1 SGHTA and CDR2 FQGNSA.

This clonotype was detected many times. This chain links TRBV29-1 with TRBJ2-2; TRBD2 matches 10 bases. The CDR3 totals 16 residues. The V gene's germline CDR1 is SQVTM and CDR2 ANQGSEA. V lost 1 base and J lost 5; bases outside the gene matches: 7. The CDR3 coding sequence is TGCAGCGTTGAAGTTCCTAGCGGGAGAATAACCGGGGAGCTGTTTTTT. Its protein product is CSVEVPSGRITGELFF.

This clonotype was counted at least ten times. The V and J genes are TRBV27 and TRBJ2-7; D is possibly TRBD1 (6 bases). CDR1 is MNHEY, CDR2 SMNVEV, per germline (reference sequence). Trimming shortened V by 7 bases and J by 3 bases, and 10 bases separated the two germline ends. The CDR3 loop spans 12 amino acids. The CDR3 coding sequence is TGTGCCAGCAAGAGGACAGACTACGAGCAGTACTTC. Translating gives CASKRTDYEQYF.

Many counts were recorded for this clonotype. The V and J genes are TRBV28 and TRBJ1-5; 7 positions agree with TRBD1. Germline values: CDR1 MDHEN, CDR2 SYDVKM. V shed 6 bases, J shed 2 bases, and the junction held 13 bases outside the gene matches. The CDR3 length is 17 residues. CDR3 protein: CASSHSRGLLGNQPQHF. The DNA for the CDR3 is TGTGCCAGCAGCCATAGTAGGGGGCTCCTGGGCAATCAGCCCCAGCATTTT.

On this clonotype: The junction departs from the called germline gene at one end, perhaps through a read error. The chain has TRBV7-9 and TRBJ1-1; possibly TRBD1 for D (6 bases). CDR1 and CDR2 from the germline V gene are SEHNR and FQNEAQ (reference sequence). CDR3 length: 14 residues. CDR3 nucleotide sequence: TGTACCAGCAGCTTAGGGGGGGCAAGGACTGAAGCTTTCTTT. Amino acids: CTSSLGGARTEAFF.

This clonotype was counted at least ten times. The chain carries TRBV9 and TRBJ1-5, with TRBD1 as a possible D gene (5 bases). Germline loops: CDR1 SGDLS, CDR2 YYNGEE. This CDR3 is built from 15 residues. V shed 3 bases and J shed 0 bases, with 10 bases lying between them. The chain's CDR3 is CASSGGHDSNQPQHF. The CDR3 DNA follows: TGTGCCAGCAGCGGCGGACATGATAGCAATCAGCCCCAGCATTTT. Filled out from reference TRBV9 and TRBJ1-5, the complete variable domain reads DSGVTQTPKHLITATGQRVTLRCSPRSGDLSVYWYQQSLDQGLQFLIQYYNGEERAKGNILERFSAQQFPDLHSELNLSSLELGDSALYFCASSGGHDSNQPQHFGDGTRLSIL.

This clonotype was seen ten or more times. The V gene is TRBV28, the J gene TRBJ2-2, with 7 bases lining up with TRBD1. Losses at the gene ends were 5 bases for V and 0 bases for J; bases not matched to a gene: 3. The germline CDR1 and CDR2 sequences are MDHEN and SYDVKM. The CDR3 length is 15 residues. The CDR3: CASSGDSANTGELFF. DNA of the CDR3: TGTGCCAGCAGTGGGGACAGCGCGAACACCGGGGAGCTGTTTTTT.

This clonotype was seen ten or more times. V gene TRBV5-1 combines with J gene TRBJ2-3; D uncertain. V gave up 6 bases and J gave up 0 bases, with 17 bases separating them. The germline V gene encodes CDR1 SGHRS and CDR2 YFSETQ. This CDR3 has 16 residues. For the CDR3, the DNA is TGCGCCAGCACAACCAGGTCCGGATCTAGCACAGATACGCAGTATTTT. Its protein product is CASTTRSGSSTDTQYF.

This clonotype was seen ten or more times. The J gene is TRBJ2-3, the V gene TRBV7-2; D is undetermined. Deletions cut 1 base from V and 5 bases from J, with 10 bases between. This CDR3 contains 14 residues. Germline values: CDR1 SGHTA, CDR2 FQGNSA. For the CDR3, the DNA is TGTGCCAGCAGCTTAGGACAAAACCTAGATACGCAGTATTTT. Translation gives CASSLGQNLDTQYF. Using reference TRBV7-2 and TRBJ2-3 for the parts outside the CDR3, the full variable domain is GAGVSQSPSNKVTEKGKDVELRCDPISGHTALYWYRQSLGQGLEFLIYFQGNSAPDKSGLPSDRFSAERTGGSVSTLTIQRTQQEDSAVYLCASSLGQNLDTQYFGPGTRLTVL.

This chain connects TRBV3-1 to TRBJ1-1; D gene ambiguous. Looked up from germline, CDR1 is LGHDT and CDR2 is YNNKEL (reference sequence). The germline V and J ends were trimmed by 0 bases and 1 base, with 6 bases remaining between them. The CDR3 runs to 14 residues. The CDR3, as DNA: TGTGCCAGCAGCCAAGACAGGAGGAACACTGAAGCTTTCTTT. It encodes CASSQDRRNTEAFF.

This clonotype showed up many times. The chain links TRBV20-1 to TRBJ2-3, with no clear D. The germline V gene has CDR1 DFQATT and CDR2 SNEGSKA (reference sequence). Deletions cut 6 bases from V and 1 base from J, with 11 bases between. The CDR3 has 13 amino acids. This CDR3 is CSAHLLGTDTQYF. The CDR3 DNA reads as TGCAGTGCGCACCTCTTGGGCACAGATACGCAGTATTTT.

This clonotype turned up a few times. CDR3 region: CSAWTRDRLYEQYF. DNA of the CDR3: TGCAGTGCTTGGACCCGGGACAGGCTCTACGAGCAGTACTTC. V gene TRBV20-1 combines with J gene TRBJ2-7; TRBD1 matches 8 bases. The CDR3 spans 14 residues. V was clipped by 5 bases and J by 3 bases; unmatched bases: 9. Per the germline V gene, CDR1 is DFQATT and CDR2 is SNEGSKA (reference sequence).

This clonotype came up many times. This chain joins TRBV7-2 and TRBJ2-7; possibly TRBD1 for D (6 bases). Trimming took 1 base from V and 1 from J, leaving 8 bases between them. Germline V gene sequence: CDR1 SGHTA, CDR2 FQGNSA. CDR3 size: 14 residues. The CDR3 region has the DNA TGTGCCAGCAGCTTAGACAGGGAGTCCTACGAGCAGTACTTC. Its translation is CASSLDRESYEQYF.

This clonotype was counted many times. The chain uses TRBV20-1 and TRBJ2-6; D gene ambiguous. There are 18 residues in the CDR3. V was trimmed by 1 base and J by 1 base, leaving 17 bases between them. Germline-derived CDR1 and CDR2 are DFQATT and SNEGSKA (reference sequence). The CDR3 nucleotides read TGCAGTGCTAGAGGAACAGCCTTTCCATATTCTGGGGCCAACGTCCTGACTTTC. This sequence encodes CSARGTAFPYSGANVLTF.

This clonotype was found a few times. The chain carries TRBV20-1 and TRBJ2-3; TRBD2 agrees at 14 bases. From germline, CDR1 is DFQATT and CDR2 SNEGSKA (reference sequence). The CDR3 has 16 amino acids. Losses at the gene ends were 3 bases for V and 6 bases for J; bases not matched to a gene: 8. The CDR3: CSASGGTSGSGDTQYF. CDR3 DNA: TGCAGTGCTAGTGGGGGGACTAGCGGGAGTGGGGATACGCAGTATTTT.

This clonotype occurred many times. The V and J genes are TRBV5-1 and TRBJ2-2; perhaps TRBD2 as D (5 bases). CDR3 length: 15 residues. The germline V gene has CDR1 SGHRS and CDR2 YFSETQ. Trimming took 2 bases from V and 1 from J, leaving 9 bases between them. CDR3 amino acids: CASSLSGVNTGELFF. In nucleotides, the CDR3 is TGCGCCAGCAGCTTAAGCGGAGTGAACACCGGGGAGCTGTTTTTT.

This clonotype was observed many times. The chain combines TRBV4-1 with TRBJ1-5; D is unresolved. Germline-derived CDR1 and CDR2 are MGHRA and YSYEKL. The V gene lost 0 bases and the J gene lost 2 bases, with 11 bases spanning the gap. The CDR3 consists of 16 residues. The DNA of the CDR3 is TGCGCCAGCAGCCAAGAAGGAGGCGTCGGCAATCAGCCCCAGCATTTT. It specifies CASSQEGGVGNQPQHF.

In its sample, this clonotype was seen many times. The rearrangement links TRBV12-3 or TRBV12-4 to TRBJ2-7, with D perhaps given as TRBD1 or TRBD2 (5 bases each). This CDR3 is 15 amino acids long. The V end lost 6 bases, the J end lost 4 bases, and 19 bases lay between the germline ends. CDR3 sequence (DNA): TGTGCCAGCAGCTATAATCCGGGACCGACATACGAGCAGTACTTC. Its translation is CASSYNPGPTYEQYF.

This clonotype was counted many times. In DNA form, the CDR3 reads TGCAGTGCTAAGTGGCTAAATACGCAGTATTTT. Encoded protein: CSAKWLNTQYF. The genes are TRBV20-1 and TRBJ2-3; D gene uncertain. V lost 4 bases, J lost 7 bases, and 9 bases lay in between. This CDR3 contains 11 residues. Per germline, CDR1 DFQATT and CDR2 SNEGSKA (reference sequence).

Ten or more counts support this clonotype. The CDR3 region is CASSLHPGGVGPQHF. The CDR3 nucleotides are TGTGCCAGCAGTTTACACCCGGGTGGAGTAGGGCCCCAGCATTTT. The rearrangement links TRBV27 to TRBJ1-5, with unresolved D. Germline V gene lookup returns CDR1 MNHEY and CDR2 SMNVEV (reference sequence). Trimming shortened V by 2 bases and J by 9 bases, and 17 bases separated the two germline ends. The CDR3 runs 15 residues.

This clonotype has ten or more counts. The chain has TRBV4-1 and TRBJ1-1, with a tentative D call TRBD1 (6 bases). The length of the CDR3 is 15 residues. The germline gives CDR1 MGHRA, CDR2 YSYEKL. Trimming left V 5 bases short and J 1 base short, with 14 bases between. The CDR3 loop is CASSWGRTGNTEAFF. In DNA, the CDR3 is TGCGCCAGCAGCTGGGGGCGGACCGGGAACACTGAAGCTTTCTTT.

The V call is TRBV5-5, the J call TRBJ2-7; TRBD1 is a possible D gene (6 bases). V was pared by 3 bases and J by 1 base, with 14 bases between. This CDR3 is built from 15 residues. CDR1 SGHKS and CDR2 YYEKEE come from the germline V gene (reference sequence). CDR3 bases: TGTGCCAGCAGCTCCCGGGCAGGGGCATCCTACGAGCAGTACTTC. Its translation: CASSSRAGASYEQYF.

This clonotype has at least ten counts. The CDR3 protein is CSAIRDDYGYTF. Written as DNA, the CDR3 is TGCAGTGCCATCCGGGACGACTATGGCTACACCTTC. The gene calls are TRBV20-1 and TRBJ1-2; a weak D match, TRBD1 (5 bases). Looked up from germline, CDR1 is DFQATT and CDR2 is SNEGSKA (reference sequence). Between the trimmed V and J ends, which lost 6 bases and 3 bases, there was a span of 11 bases. The CDR3 is made up of 12 amino acids.

Ten or more counts support this clonotype. The chain combines TRBV3-1 with TRBJ1-5; D might be TRBD1 (5 bases). Trimming took off 1 base at V and 3 bases at J, with 13 bases between the two ends. Germline loops: CDR1 LGHDT, CDR2 YNNKEL (reference sequence). The CDR3 loop spans 16 amino acids. The CDR3 DNA reads TGTGCCAGCAGCCAAGGGCGGGACTGGGACAATCAGCCCCAGCATTTT. This codes for CASSQGRDWDNQPQHF.

This clonotype has a count of ten or more. This sequence joins TRBV27 and TRBJ2-7; D possibly corresponds to TRBD1 (5 bases). Per germline, CDR1 MNHEY and CDR2 SMNVEV (reference sequence). The V and J ends lost 4 bases and 2 bases respectively, with 9 bases between them. The length of the CDR3 is 13 residues. The CDR3 loop reads CASSSQGPYEQYF. The DNA of the CDR3 is TGTGCCAGCAGTTCCCAGGGCCCCTACGAGCAGTACTTC.

This clonotype was seen many times. J is TRBJ2-1 and V is TRBV20-1; D might be TRBD1 or TRBD2, each matching 5 bases. The CDR3 is 12 residues long. Per germline, CDR1 DFQATT and CDR2 SNEGSKA (reference sequence). The V end was cut by 5 bases, the J end by 4 bases, with 9 bases between. The CDR3 is CSARDGYNEQFF. For the CDR3, the DNA is TGCAGTGCTCGGGACGGATACAATGAGCAGTTCTTC.

This clonotype was counted ten times or more. The chain employs TRBV6-2 or TRBV6-3 and TRBJ1-5, with 8 bases matching TRBD1. J was trimmed by 1 base and V by 4 bases; bases with no gene match: 9. The length of the CDR3 is 17 residues. CDR1 MNHEY and CDR2 SVGEGT come from the germline V gene. The CDR3 DNA sequence: TGTGCCAGCAGTTGGAGTCGGACAGGGACGAGCAATCAGCCCCAGCATTTT. This encodes CASSWSRTGTSNQPQHF.

The chain is built from TRBV5-1 and TRBJ2-7; maybe TRBD2 (5 bases). This CDR3 has 15 residues. The germline V gene has CDR1 SGHRS and CDR2 YFSETQ. Trimming removed 4 bases at V and 0 bases at J, with 14 bases between. CDR3 nucleotides: TGCGCCAGCAGCCAGGCGGGCACTAGCTCCTACGAGCAGTACTTC. Translation: CASSQAGTSSYEQYF. The full variable domain, its missing parts supplied by reference TRBV5-1 and TRBJ2-7, is KAGVTQTPRYLIKTRGQQVTLSCSPISGHRSVSWYQQTPGQGLQFLFEYFSETQRNKGNFPGRFSGRQFSNSRSEMNVSTLELGDSALYLCASSQAGTSSYEQYFGPGTRLTVT.